The 12 T cell receptor beta chains below all came from one sample that was sequenced in a study of OX40 agonist ivuxolimab in advanced cancers. Sequenced by immunoSEQ multiplex PCR; TCRdb stores in-frame clones only, minus some. The table records tens of thousands of clones, about 89% of them present only once. The sample consisted of CD4+ or CD8+ T cells sorted from blood, taken in a trial of the OX40 agonist ivuxolimab. The source of these receptors is an adult with an advanced solid tumor such as melanoma, head and neck, liver or kidney cancer.

This chain links TRBV5-4 with TRBJ2-7; 7 bases line up with TRBD1. J lost 2 bases, V lost 0 bases, and 5 bases had no gene match. The CDR3 spans 15 residues. Germline CDR1 reads SGHNT; CDR2 reads YYREEE (reference sequence). The CDR3 spells CASSLGLQGAYEQYF. In DNA form, the CDR3 reads TGTGCCAGCAGCTTGGGTCTCCAGGGGGCCTACGAGCAGTACTTC.

The chain combines TRBV28 with TRBJ1-2; D is possibly TRBD1 (5 bases). The CDR3 runs to 14 residues. Germline lookup yields CDR1 MDHEN and CDR2 SYDVKM. V was cut by 4 bases and J by 4 bases, with 13 bases left in between. The CDR3 spells CASSSPTALYGYTF. CDR3 DNA sequence: TGTGCCAGCAGTTCTCCGACAGCGCTCTATGGCTACACCTTC.

CDR3 sequence: CATEGPYNEQFF. The CDR3 nucleotides read TGTGCCACCGAGGGGCCCTACAATGAGCAGTTCTTC. V and J are TRBV15 and TRBJ2-1; D possibly uses TRBD1 or TRBD2 (5 bases each). This CDR3 region has 12 residues. With 8 bases removed from V and 2 bases from J, the gap between germline ends came to 7 bases. CDR1 and CDR2 from the germline V gene are LNHNV and YYDKDF (reference sequence).

This clone has a handful of counts. The chain couples TRBV7-8 to TRBJ2-1; TRBD1 aligns across 10 bases. This CDR3 has 15 residues. Germline assignment: CDR1 SGHVS and CDR2 FQNEAQ. Trimming cost V 5 bases and J 6 bases; bases outside gene matches: 7. CDR3 sequence (DNA): TGTGCCAGCAGCACCGGGACAGGGGTGTCCAATGAGCAGTTCTTC. Translating gives CASSTGTGVSNEQFF.

This chain joins TRBV19 and TRBJ2-2; a possible D gene is TRBD1 (5 bases). V lost 3 bases and J 4 bases, leaving 12 bases between the germline ends. The length of the CDR3 is 15 residues. CDR1 is LNHDA and CDR2 is SQIVND in the germline V gene (reference sequence). The DNA for the CDR3 is TGTGCCAGTAGTATGGGGCAGGGTGGCACCGGGGAGCTGTTTTTT. This translates into CASSMGQGGTGELFF.

This chain uses TRBV5-1 with TRBJ1-2; 9 bases agree with TRBD1. The CDR3 runs 15 residues. The germline V gene has CDR1 SGHRS and CDR2 YFSETQ. V dropped 5 bases and J dropped 7; count of bases not matched to a gene: 12. The CDR3 DNA follows: TGCGCCAGCAGAGACCAGGACAGGGGAAAAGGTGGCTACACCTTC. This gives the protein CASRDQDRGKGGYTF. The full variable domain, completed using reference TRBV5-1 and TRBJ1-2, is KAGVTQTPRYLIKTRGQQVTLSCSPISGHRSVSWYQQTPGQGLQFLFEYFSETQRNKGNFPGRFSGRQFSNSRSEMNVSTLELGDSALYLCASRDQDRGKGGYTFGSGTRLTVV.

The genes are TRBV27 and TRBJ2-5; 8 nucleotides align to TRBD1. The end of the DNA is better explained by TRBJ2-7, so the J call may be wrong. From germline, CDR1 is MNHEY and CDR2 SMNVEV (reference sequence). This CDR3 spans 14 amino acids. CDR3 residues: CASSYQGATYEQYF. The CDR3 DNA follows: TGTGCCAGCAGTTACCAGGGGGCGACCTACGAGCAGTACTTC.

In the case of this clone: The same CDR3 can be traced to other DNA sequences in this sample. The chain carries TRBV7-9 and TRBJ1-1, with D possibly matching TRBD1 (6 bases). V lost 5 bases and J 5 bases, leaving 9 bases between the germline ends. The germline V gene has CDR1 SEHNR and CDR2 FQNEAQ (reference sequence). The CDR3 consists of 12 residues. The CDR3 here is CASSVGGTEAFF. For the CDR3, the DNA is TGTGCCAGCAGCGTAGGGGGGACTGAAGCTTTCTTT.

The J gene is TRBJ2-7, the V gene TRBV27; TRBD1 aligns across 7 bases. The CDR3 is 14 residues long. Unmatched junction bases numbered 5, after V lost 2 bases and J lost 4 bases. From germline, CDR1 is MNHEY and CDR2 SMNVEV (reference sequence). The CDR3 loop reads CASSLRGPSYEQYF. CDR3 DNA sequence: TGTGCCAGCAGTTTAAGGGGGCCGAGTTACGAGCAGTACTTC.

V gene TRBV10-1 combines with J gene TRBJ2-3; D remains unclear. Germline V lookup: CDR1 WNHNN, CDR2 SYGVQD (reference sequence). The CDR3 has 14 amino acids. Trimming removed 0 bases at V and 0 bases at J, with 4 bases between. CDR3 residues: CASSESFSTDTQYF. For the CDR3, the DNA is TGCGCCAGCAGTGAGTCGTTCAGCACAGATACGCAGTATTTT.

This sequence joins TRBV10-3 and TRBJ2-1; 9 bases are shared with TRBD2. J lost 6 bases, V lost 9 bases, and 6 bases had no gene match. Germline V gene sequence: CDR1 ENHRY, CDR2 SYGVKD. This CDR3 contains 13 residues. CDR3: CAIGGREGNEQFF. CDR3 bases: TGTGCCATAGGCGGGCGGGAGGGCAATGAGCAGTTCTTC.

V is TRBV9 and J is TRBJ2-1, with a possible D match to TRBD2 (6 bases). Germline V gives CDR1 SGDLS, CDR2 YYNGEE. The CDR3 length is 17 residues. V dropped 3 bases and J dropped 2 bases, with 18 bases sitting between them. The CDR3 nucleotides are TGTGCCAGCAGCGGTATCGGGCGGGATCGGACCTACAATGAGCAGTTCTTC. It specifies CASSGIGRDRTYNEQFF. Based on the CDR3 plus reference TRBV9 and TRBJ2-1, the full variable domain is DSGVTQTPKHLITATGQRVTLRCSPRSGDLSVYWYQQSLDQGLQFLIQYYNGEERAKGNILERFSAQQFPDLHSELNLSSLELGDSALYFCASSGIGRDRTYNEQFFGPGTRLTVL.